The following is a T cell receptor beta chain sequence with its context. The data derive from a study of ipilimumab plus nivolumab after autologous stem cell transplantation. The data were produced by immunoSEQ multiplex PCR, yet TCRdb's version contains in-frame clones alone and is incomplete. The sample has about 40,000 clones, about 91% seen once. V lost 2 bases and J lost 2; bases outside the gene matches: 8. Germline V gives CDR1 LNHNV, CDR2 YYDKDF (reference sequence). The CDR3 sequence is 19 residues long. Starting 14 to 28 days after autologous transplant, ipilimumab 1 mg/kg was given. The chain recombines TRBV15 with TRBJ2-3; 15 nucleotides align to TRBD2. Sequenced material: PBMCs, taken in a trial of ipilimumab plus nivolumab as post-transplant consolidation. The source is a male donor with multiple myeloma. The CDR3 bases are TGTGCCACCAGCAGACCCGGGACTAGCGGGGGGCGCTTCACAGATACGCAGTATTTT. It codes for CATSRPGTSGGRFTDTQYF.